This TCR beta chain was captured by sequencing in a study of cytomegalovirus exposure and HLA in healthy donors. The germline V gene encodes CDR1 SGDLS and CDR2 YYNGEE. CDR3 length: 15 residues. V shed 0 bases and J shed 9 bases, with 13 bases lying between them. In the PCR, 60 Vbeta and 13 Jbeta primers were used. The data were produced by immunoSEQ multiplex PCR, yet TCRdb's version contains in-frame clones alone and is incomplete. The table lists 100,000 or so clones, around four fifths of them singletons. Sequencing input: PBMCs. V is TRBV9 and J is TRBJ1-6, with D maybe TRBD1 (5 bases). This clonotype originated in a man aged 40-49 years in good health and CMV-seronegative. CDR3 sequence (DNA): TGTGCCAGCAGCGTAGAGGGCAGGGTCGGTTCACCCCTCCACTTT. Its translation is CASSVEGRVGSPLHF.